This entry lists 20 T cell receptor beta chains sequenced from one sample in a study of shared clonotypes between healthy human individuals. This table comes from immunoSEQ multiplex PCR, and its TCRdb copy is limited to in-frame clones, with some not included. The top ten hold 0.39% of the sample, which has approximately 2.1 million clones, approximately 95% seen once. Sequencing input: naive CD4+ T cells from PBMCs. Documented subset: CD45RA+ positively selected. These receptors were obtained from a man younger than 35 in good health. Some clones in this sample may be carry-over from other donors' samples.

This chain joins TRBV27 and TRBJ2-4, with 8 bases identical to TRBD2. The germline gives CDR1 MNHEY, CDR2 SMNVEV (reference sequence). CDR3 length: 16 residues. Trimming took 4 bases from V and 7 from J; bases not matched to a gene: 12. The CDR3 DNA sequence: TGTGCCAGCAGTTCCTCTTCCAAGGGCGGGAGGAACATTCAGTACTTC. It yields the protein CASSSSSKGGRNIQYF.

V is TRBV28 and J is TRBJ1-1; TRBD1 is a possible D gene (6 bases). V lost 2 bases, J lost 1 base, and 11 bases lay in between. Per germline, CDR1 MDHEN and CDR2 SYDVKM. The CDR3 has 15 residues. For the CDR3, the DNA is TGTGCCAGCAGTTTAGGGTCAGGGGCGAACACTGAAGCTTTCTTT. Translating it yields CASSLGSGANTEAFF.

The rearrangement joins TRBV11-2 to TRBJ1-5, with D possibly matching TRBD1 (6 bases). V was cut by 5 bases and J by 7 bases, with 15 bases left in between. This CDR3 is 14 amino acids long. The germline CDR1 and CDR2 sequences are SGHAT and FQNNGV. CDR3 amino acids: CASSTDRTGQPQHF. CDR3 in DNA: TGTGCCAGCAGCACTGACAGGACGGGGCAGCCCCAGCATTTT.

This rearrangement joins TRBV7-9 to TRBJ2-4; 10 bases align to TRBD1. The V gene end was trimmed by 6 bases and the J gene end by 1 base; junction bases not matched to a gene: 15. The CDR3 runs 19 residues. Germline V gene lookup returns CDR1 SEHNR and CDR2 FQNEAQ (reference sequence). The CDR3 nucleotides read TGTGCCAGCAGTCCATGGGTCCGGGACAGGGGATTCGCCAAAAACATTCAGTACTTC. Amino acid sequence: CASSPWVRDRGFAKNIQYF.

The J gene is TRBJ1-1, the V gene TRBV28; 9 bases fit TRBD1. The germline V gene has CDR1 MDHEN and CDR2 SYDVKM. V shed 2 bases, J shed 8 bases, and the junction held 18 bases outside the gene matches. CDR3 length: 18 residues. The CDR3: CASSLVTRTGGARAEAFF. The CDR3 bases are TGTGCCAGCAGTTTAGTGACGAGAACAGGGGGCGCGCGGGCGGAAGCTTTCTTT.

This clone was observed once. The gene calls are TRBV5-1 and TRBJ1-2; TRBD1 matches 8 bases. There are 14 residues in the CDR3. Trimming cost V 4 bases and J 1 base; bases outside gene matches: 3. Germline V CDR1 and CDR2: SGHRS, YFSETQ. CDR3 DNA: TGCGCCAGCAGCGTGGACAGGGATAACTATGGCTACACCTTC. Protein sequence: CASSVDRDNYGYTF. Full variable domain (outside the CDR3, taken from reference TRBV5-1 and TRBJ1-2): KAGVTQTPRYLIKTRGQQVTLSCSPISGHRSVSWYQQTPGQGLQFLFEYFSETQRNKGNFPGRFSGRQFSNSRSEMNVSTLELGDSALYLCASSVDRDNYGYTFGSGTRLTVV.

The chain carries TRBV19 and TRBJ2-3; D is ambiguous. The CDR3 consists of 15 residues. V was trimmed by 5 bases and J by 1 base, leaving 13 bases between them. From germline, CDR1 is LNHDA and CDR2 SQIVND (reference sequence). DNA for the CDR3: TGTGCCAGTAGTGCTCAGATTCTCCGCACAGATACGCAGTATTTT. Translation: CASSAQILRTDTQYF.

This chain connects TRBV7-9 to TRBJ1-4, with D possibly being TRBD1 (5 bases). This CDR3 contains 16 residues. CDR1 and CDR2 (germline): SEHNR, FQNEAQ (reference sequence). V dropped 2 bases and J dropped 10 bases, with 20 bases sitting between them. The CDR3 reads CASSLFPRTGHGKLFF. The CDR3 nucleotides are TGTGCCAGCAGCTTATTTCCGAGAACGGGGCATGGAAAACTGTTTTTT. The full variable domain, with the rest looked up from reference TRBV7-9 and TRBJ1-4, is DTGVSQNPRHKITKRGQNVTFRCDPISEHNRLYWYRQTLGQGPEFLTYFQNEAQLEKSRLLSDRFSAERPKGSFSTLEIQRTEQGDSAMYLCASSLFPRTGHGKLFFGSGTQLSVL.

J is TRBJ2-4 and V is TRBV11-2; possible D gene TRBD2, 5 bases. CDR1 and CDR2 from the germline V gene are SGHAT and FQNNGV. V shed 5 bases and J shed 13 bases, with 18 bases lying between them. This CDR3 is 13 amino acids long. CDR3 sequence (DNA): TGTGCCAGCAGCCCCGAGGGTGGGTGGGCCCAGTACTTC. Protein product: CASSPEGGWAQYF.

On this clone: The same CDR3 arises from other DNA sequences in this sample as well. The rearrangement links TRBV27 to TRBJ1-5, with D perhaps TRBD1 (5 bases). The CDR3 runs to 14 residues. Trimming took off 2 bases at V and 4 bases at J, with 9 bases between the two ends. Germline CDR1 is MNHEY and CDR2 is SMNVEV (reference sequence). Here the CDR3 DNA reads TGTGCCAGCAGTTTAAACGGGGGGAATCAGCCCCAGCATTTT. Translation: CASSLNGGNQPQHF.

This chain connects TRBV11-2 to TRBJ2-7, with 9 nucleotides matching TRBD2. V was pared by 4 bases and J by 0 bases, with 4 bases of the junction left unmatched. Germline V gene data show CDR1 as SGHAT and CDR2 as FQNNGV. This CDR3 region has 15 residues. The CDR3 here is CASSSVAGVSYEQYF. The CDR3, as DNA: TGTGCCAGCAGCTCTGTAGCGGGGGTCTCCTACGAGCAGTACTTC.

Details on this clone: Other DNA sequences from this sample encode an identical CDR3 as well. The V gene is TRBV28, the J gene TRBJ1-3; D unclear. The V end was cut by 1 base, the J end by 7 bases, with 11 bases between. This CDR3 contains 14 residues. Germline V gene data show CDR1 as MDHEN and CDR2 as SYDVKM. The CDR3 DNA sequence: TGTGCCAGCAGTTTATCCGGGAGCCGGAACACCATATATTTT. Amino acids: CASSLSGSRNTIYF. Using reference TRBV28 and TRBJ1-3 for the parts outside the CDR3, the full variable domain is DVKVTQSSRYLVKRTGEKVFLECVQDMDHENMFWYRQDPGLGLRLIYFSYDVKMKEKGDIPEGYSVSREKKERFSLILESASTNQTSMYLCASSLSGSRNTIYFGEGSWLTVV.

This rearrangement joins TRBV27 to TRBJ2-7; 7 nucleotides line up with TRBD2. The CDR3 length is 15 residues. The V segment lost 6 bases and the J segment 0 bases; nucleotides outside the gene matches: 8. Germline loops: CDR1 MNHEY, CDR2 SMNVEV (reference sequence). The CDR3 loop reads CASSPVVAGSYEQYF. The CDR3 nucleotides read TGTGCCAGCAGCCCCGTGGTAGCGGGCTCCTACGAGCAGTACTTC.

Comments on this clone: The junction and the germline gene differ at one end; a read error may be behind it. The chain carries TRBV15 and TRBJ1-4, with 8 bases that match TRBD1. The CDR3 length is 14 residues. Germline V gives CDR1 LNHNV, CDR2 YYDKDF (reference sequence). The CDR3, as DNA: TGTGCCATCAGCCGGGACAGGAGTAATGAAAAACTGTTTTTT. Protein: CAISRDRSNEKLFF.

J is TRBJ1-2 and V is TRBV27, with 7 bases that match TRBD1. Germline CDR1 and CDR2: MNHEY and SMNVEV (reference sequence). The V segment lost 6 bases and the J segment 4 bases; nucleotides outside the gene matches: 11. The CDR3 covers 15 residues. CDR3 in amino acids: CASRTGVAAIYGYTF. The CDR3 bases are TGTGCCAGCAGAACAGGGGTAGCTGCCATCTATGGCTACACCTTC.

The chain links TRBV19 to TRBJ2-7; 8 bases fit TRBD1. This CDR3 comprises 15 residues. Losses at the gene ends were 3 bases for V and 1 base for J; bases not matched to a gene: 5. Per germline, CDR1 LNHDA and CDR2 SQIVND (reference sequence). DNA for the CDR3: TGTGCCAGTAGTATTGGACAGGGCCGTTCCTACGAGCAGTACTTC. This translates into CASSIGQGRSYEQYF.

The chain combines TRBV19 with TRBJ2-3; no definite D call. This CDR3 region has 13 residues. V lost 3 bases and J 4 bases, leaving 8 bases between the germline ends. The germline gives CDR1 LNHDA, CDR2 SQIVND (reference sequence). CDR3 protein: CASSMPVPDTQYF. The CDR3 nucleotides are TGTGCCAGTAGTATGCCGGTTCCAGATACGCAGTATTTT. The full variable domain, its missing parts supplied by reference TRBV19 and TRBJ2-3, is DGGITQSPKYLFRKEGQNVTLSCEQNLNHDAMYWYRQDPGQGLRLIYYSQIVNDFQKGDIAEGYSVSREKKESFPLTVTSAQKNPTAFYLCASSMPVPDTQYFGPGTRLTVL.

The chain joins TRBV10-3 to TRBJ1-5; unclear D gene. Deletions cut 2 bases from V and 7 bases from J, with 9 bases between. This CDR3 spans 13 amino acids. The germline V gene encodes CDR1 ENHRY and CDR2 SYGVKD. The CDR3 DNA reads TGTGCCATCAGTGAGCGCGACCAACAGCCCCAGCATTTT. It translates to CAISERDQQPQHF.

The rearrangement joins TRBV4-3 to TRBJ2-1, with TRBD2 identical over 13 bases. V lost 1 base, J lost 8 bases, and 17 bases stayed unmatched. The CDR3 is 20 amino acids. Germline values: CDR1 LGHNA, CDR2 YSLEER. The CDR3 sequence is CASSQVAGLAGPTTKDEQFF. The CDR3 region has the DNA TGCGCCAGCAGCCAAGTCGCGGGACTAGCGGGACCTACAACTAAGGATGAGCAGTTCTTC.

This chain's CDR3 is CASRRYSTDTQYF. The CDR3, as DNA: TGTGCCAGCAGACGGTATAGCACAGATACGCAGTATTTT. This chain uses TRBV28 with TRBJ2-3; D is ambiguous. Deletions cut 6 bases from V and 0 bases from J, with 7 bases between. Per germline, CDR1 MDHEN and CDR2 SYDVKM. This CDR3 has 13 residues. The variable domain in full, with the rest retrieved from reference TRBV28 and TRBJ2-3, is DVKVTQSSRYLVKRTGEKVFLECVQDMDHENMFWYRQDPGLGLRLIYFSYDVKMKEKGDIPEGYSVSREKKERFSLILESASTNQTSMYLCASRRYSTDTQYFGPGTRLTVL.